The clone carrying this T cell receptor beta chain was recorded a few times. CDR3 size: 13 residues. V lost 9 bases, J lost 4 bases, and 6 bases stayed unmatched. Germline V gene lookup returns CDR1 MNHNS and CDR2 SASEGT. 60 Vbeta and 13 Jbeta primers were used in PCR. Method: immunoSEQ multiplex PCR; TCRdb's copy keeps in-frame clones and lacks some. This sample yields roughly 120,000 clones, of which more than 80% are seen a single time; around 2.5% belongs to the top ten. This record comes from a study of cytomegalovirus exposure and HLA in healthy donors. Sequencing input: PBMCs. The chain couples TRBV6-1 to TRBJ1-3; TRBD1 aligns across 7 bases. The clonotype comes from a man aged 25 to 45 in good health and CMV-seronegative. The CDR3, as DNA: TGTGCCAGTACCGGGACAGAAGGAAACACCATATATTTT. Its protein product is CASTGTEGNTIYF.